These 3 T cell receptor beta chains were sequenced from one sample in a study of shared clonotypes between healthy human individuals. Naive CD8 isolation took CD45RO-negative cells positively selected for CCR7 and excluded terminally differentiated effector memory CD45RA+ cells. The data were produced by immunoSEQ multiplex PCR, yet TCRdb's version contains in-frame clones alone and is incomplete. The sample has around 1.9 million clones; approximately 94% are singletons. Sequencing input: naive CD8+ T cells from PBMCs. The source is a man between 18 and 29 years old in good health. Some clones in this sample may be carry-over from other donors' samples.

CDR3 protein: CATSRGLAPDTQYF. The CDR3 DNA reads TGTGCCACCAGCAGAGGGCTAGCTCCAGATACGCAGTATTTT. The V and J genes are TRBV15 and TRBJ2-3; maybe TRBD2 (5 bases). The CDR3 extends over 14 amino acids. The V end lost 1 base, the J end lost 4 bases, and 9 bases lay between the germline ends. CDR1 and CDR2 (germline): LNHNV, YYDKDF (reference sequence).

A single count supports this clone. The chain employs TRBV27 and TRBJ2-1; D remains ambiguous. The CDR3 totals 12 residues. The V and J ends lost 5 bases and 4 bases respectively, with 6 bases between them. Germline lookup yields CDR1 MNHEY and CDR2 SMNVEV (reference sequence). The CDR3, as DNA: TGTGCCAGCAGTGGGATATACAATGAGCAGTTCTTC. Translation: CASSGIYNEQFF.

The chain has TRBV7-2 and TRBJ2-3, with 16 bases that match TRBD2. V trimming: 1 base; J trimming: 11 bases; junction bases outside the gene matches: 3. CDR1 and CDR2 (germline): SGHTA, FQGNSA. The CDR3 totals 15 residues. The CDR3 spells CASSLGGLAGGEQYF. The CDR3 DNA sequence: TGTGCCAGCAGCTTAGGGGGACTAGCGGGAGGGGAGCAGTATTTT.